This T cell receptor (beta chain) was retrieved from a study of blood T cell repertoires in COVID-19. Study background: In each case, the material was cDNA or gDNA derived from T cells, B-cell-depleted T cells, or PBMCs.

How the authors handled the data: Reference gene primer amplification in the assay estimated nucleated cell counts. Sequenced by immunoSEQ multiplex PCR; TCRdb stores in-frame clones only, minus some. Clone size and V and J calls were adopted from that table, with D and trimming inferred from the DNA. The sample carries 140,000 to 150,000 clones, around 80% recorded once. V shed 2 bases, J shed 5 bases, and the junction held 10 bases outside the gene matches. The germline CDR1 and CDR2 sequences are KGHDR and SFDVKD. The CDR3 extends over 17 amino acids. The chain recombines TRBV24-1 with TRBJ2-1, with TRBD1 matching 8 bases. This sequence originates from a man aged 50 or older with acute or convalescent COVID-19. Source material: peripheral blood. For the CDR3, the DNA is TGTGCCACCAGTGATTCTCTGGACAGGGTACCCGACAATGAGCAGTTCTTC. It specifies CATSDSLDRVPDNEQFF.